The source of this TCR beta chain is a study of blood T cell repertoires in COVID-19. Study as a whole: Samples of COVID-19 (acute and convalescent) were obtained from the United States, Italy and Spain.

The CDR3 consists of 13 residues. V was shortened by 6 bases and J by 5 bases, with 13 bases between the two germline ends. Germline V gives CDR1 LGHDT, CDR2 YNNKEL (reference sequence). This clone was observed once. Seattle-derived patients entered the study during active infection and were followed longitudinally. In the authors' workflow: Reference gene primer amplification gave estimated nucleated cell counts. Produced via immunoSEQ multiplex PCR; TCRdb's table is partial and in-frame only. V and J calls and clone size follow that table, whereas D and trimming were derived from the DNA. The sample includes roughly 220,000 clones, roughly 79% of them seen just once.

This receptor was identified in a woman aged 80 or older with COVID-19, enrolled during active disease. This chain joins TRBV3-1 (or the pseudogene TRBV3-2) and TRBJ1-1; D call uncertain. Sample: peripheral blood. The CDR3: CASRKIGGTEAFF. The CDR3 DNA sequence: TGTGCCAGCAGAAAAATCGGCGGTACTGAAGCTTTCTTT.